The T cell receptor (beta chain) under discussion was sequenced for a study of blood T cell repertoires in COVID-19 (dated by TCRdb to the early 2020s). Describing the broader study: Samples covering the acute and convalescent phases of COVID-19 were provided by collaborators in the United States, Italy and Spain. Samples were obtained from the ongoing ImmuneRACE study (first 160 participants) and from 1,254 subjects provided by 6 global collaborators. Subjects who had been exposed to COVID-19, were actively infected with it, or had recovered from it provided the deeply sampled blood TCRbeta repertoires that made up the dataset. Where HLA class I and class II types were available, the types were taken from metadata supplied by the sample provider, not from assay-based typing. The repertoires were made available in a free public database intended to serve as a resource for research on the immune response to SARS-CoV-2. The material from the prospective study consisted of cDNA or gDNA derived from T cells, B-cell-depleted T cells, or PBMCs. A de-identified subject ID, COVID-19 status, age in years and sex were almost always included in the sample metadata.

TCRbeta CDR3 regions were amplified from genomic DNA by means of the immunoSEQ Assay, a bias-controlled multiplex PCR. Concerning the study's data processing: Within the assay, amplification of reference gene primers was used to estimate how many nucleated cells each sample contained. To quantify the absolute abundance of each unique TCRbeta CDR3 rearrangement, sequence reads were collapsed and filtered. For each sample, productive Simpson clonality was calculated by taking the square root of Simpson's diversity index across productive rearrangements. In TCRdb, the immuneACCESS table is reduced to in-frame sequences with V and J assigned. These tables do not hold every clone; where another copy was compared, an unresolved V gene accounts for under half, and the others remain unexplained. Clone size and V and J calls were adopted from that table, with D and trimming inferred from the DNA. For this sample there are some 83,000 clones; around 86% appear just once. The ten largest clones capture roughly 8% of the sample.

In the case of this clone: The clone's antigen remains unknown. Per-base qualities were not stored, and no clone one base away is much larger.

Each collaborating institution followed its own protocols to collect whole blood in K2EDTA tubes. For TCRbeta analysis, collaborator samples were shipped as frozen whole blood, as isolated PBMCs, or as DNA extracted from either sample type. Paper-wide results and their limitations: The quantity of clinical and demographic metadata differed by source and by participant and was supplied without curation.

V is reduced by 4 bases and J by 2 bases, leaving a spacing of 9 bases between them. The germline V gene specifies MNHEY as CDR1 and SVGAGI as CDR2. The CDR3 numbers 15 residues from cysteine through phenylalanine. Only CDR3 DNA is held: 45 bases, read in frame from base 1. Recombination connected TRBV6-5 to TRBJ1-6, with no D gene named confidently. The source of this sequence is a man older than 75 with active or convalescent COVID-19. The specimen sequenced was peripheral blood. The bases are TGTGCCAGCAGTTTGGCACAACCCTATAATTCACCCCTCCACTTT. The translation is CASSLAQPYNSPLHF.